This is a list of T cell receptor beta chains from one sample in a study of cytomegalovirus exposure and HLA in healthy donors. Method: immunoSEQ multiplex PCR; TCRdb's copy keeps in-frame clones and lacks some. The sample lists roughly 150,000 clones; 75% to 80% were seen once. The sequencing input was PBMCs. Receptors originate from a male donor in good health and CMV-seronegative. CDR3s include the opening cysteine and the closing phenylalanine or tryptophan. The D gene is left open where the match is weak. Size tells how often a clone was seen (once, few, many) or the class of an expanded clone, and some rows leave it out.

CDR3 DNA: TGTGCCAGCAGTTCCAGCCCCGGGGGTTTTTCCTACGAGCAGTACTTC; CDR3 protein: CASSSSPGGFSYEQYF; D gene: .; J gene: TRBJ2-7; V gene: TRBV27; clone size: .
CDR3 DNA: TGTGCCAGCAGTTACGCCGGGGGTGAAGCTTTCTTT; CDR3 protein: CASSYAGGEAFF; D gene: .; J gene: TRBJ1-1; V gene: TRBV6-5; clone size: .
CDR3 DNA: TGTGCCAGCTCCCCGGGATTGAACACTGAAGCTTTCTTT; CDR3 protein: CASSPGLNTEAFF; D gene: .; J gene: TRBJ1-1; V gene: TRBV18; clone size: .
CDR3 DNA: TGCGCCAGCAGCTTCGAGGGGGTAGAGACCCAGTACTTC; CDR3 protein: CASSFEGVETQYF; D gene: .; J gene: TRBJ2-5; V gene: TRBV5-1; clone size: .
CDR3 DNA: TGTGCCAGCAGCCCCCCTATCCACACTGAAGCTTTCTTT; CDR3 protein: CASSPPIHTEAFF; D gene: .; J gene: TRBJ1-1; V gene: TRBV11-3; clone size: .
CDR3 DNA: TGTGCCAGCAGCTTAGGGGGCGGGGGGGCTTCACCGTACAATGAGCAGTTCTTC; CDR3 protein: CASSLGGGGASPYNEQFF; D gene: TRBD2; J gene: TRBJ2-1; V gene: TRBV7-6; clone size: .
CDR3 DNA: TGTGCCAGCAGTTTGAGTGGGACTAGCGTTGCCTACGAGCAGTACTTC; CDR3 protein: CASSLSGTSVAYEQYF; D gene: TRBD2; J gene: TRBJ2-7; V gene: TRBV27; clone size: .
CDR3 DNA: TGTGCCAGCAGTTTATCTCGGCTAGCGGTCGGGGAGCTGTTTTTT; CDR3 protein: CASSLSRLAVGELFF; D gene: TRBD2; J gene: TRBJ2-2; V gene: TRBV27; clone size: .
CDR3 DNA: TGTGCCAGCAGCTTCGGGCAGGGAGGCGACGAGCAGTACTTC; CDR3 protein: CASSFGQGGDEQYF; D gene: .; J gene: TRBJ2-7; V gene: TRBV7-6; clone size: .
CDR3 DNA: TGTGCCAGCAGTCCGGGACTGGGGACCTACGAGCAGTACTTC; CDR3 protein: CASSPGLGTYEQYF; D gene: .; J gene: TRBJ2-7; V gene: TRBV6-6; clone size: .
CDR3 DNA: TGTGCCACCAGCTTAGGGACAGGGGGAACCTACGAGCAGTACTTC; CDR3 protein: CATSLGTGGTYEQYF; D gene: TRBD1; J gene: TRBJ2-7; V gene: TRBV15; clone size: .
CDR3 DNA: TGCAGCGTTGAAAAGGACAAGGCGGGGAAGGGGTTCTTC; CDR3 protein: CSVEKDKAGKGFF; D gene: .; J gene: TRBJ2-1; V gene: TRBV29-1; clone size: few
CDR3 DNA: TGCGCCAGCAGCCCCGGGACAGGGGGCTACGAGCAGTACTTC; CDR3 protein: CASSPGTGGYEQYF; D gene: TRBD1; J gene: TRBJ2-7; V gene: TRBV4-3; clone size: .
CDR3 DNA: TGTGCCAGCAGCTTAGAAGATCTAGCGGGGGGGCCCCCCGAGCAGTACTTC; CDR3 protein: CASSLEDLAGGPPEQYF; D gene: TRBD2; J gene: TRBJ2-7; V gene: TRBV11-3; clone size: .
CDR3 DNA: TGTGCCAGCAGCTTAGAGGCTGGCGGGAGGTACGAGCAGTACTTC; CDR3 protein: CASSLEAGGRYEQYF; D gene: TRBD2; J gene: TRBJ2-7; V gene: TRBV7-2; clone size: once
CDR3 DNA: TGTGCCAGCAGCTTACGTCAACCGCGGTTTCCCCCCTACAATGAGCAGTTCTTC; CDR3 protein: CASSLRQPRFPPYNEQFF; D gene: .; J gene: TRBJ2-1; V gene: TRBV7-9; clone size: .
CDR3 DNA: TGTGCCAGCAGCGATAGCGGGAAGAGCACAGATACGCAGTATTTT; CDR3 protein: CASSDSGKSTDTQYF; D gene: TRBD2; J gene: TRBJ2-3; V gene: TRBV9; clone size: .
CDR3 DNA: TGTGCCAGCTCACCCCAACCAGCGGGAGGACACACAGATACGCAGTATTTT; CDR3 protein: CASSPQPAGGHTDTQYF; D gene: TRBD2; J gene: TRBJ2-3; V gene: TRBV18; clone size: once
CDR3 DNA: TGCGCCAGCAGCTTGCGATCCGGGAGCTCCTACAATGAGCAGTTCTTC; CDR3 protein: CASSLRSGSSYNEQFF; D gene: .; J gene: TRBJ2-1; V gene: TRBV5-1; clone size: .
CDR3 DNA: TGTGCCAGCAGTCGCACAGGGAGTGCCTATGGCTACACCTTC; CDR3 protein: CASSRTGSAYGYTF; D gene: .; J gene: TRBJ1-2; V gene: TRBV6-5; clone size: .
CDR3 DNA: TGCGCCAGCAGCCTAGTAGCGGGAGGCCCCAGCACAGATACGCAGTATTTT; CDR3 protein: CASSLVAGGPSTDTQYF; D gene: TRBD2; J gene: TRBJ2-3; V gene: TRBV5-1; clone size: few
CDR3 DNA: TGTGCCAGCAGCTTACAGTACCAAGAGACCCAGTACTTC; CDR3 protein: CASSLQYQETQYF; D gene: .; J gene: TRBJ2-5; V gene: TRBV7-6; clone size: once
CDR3 DNA: TGTGCCAGCAGTGAGCAGGGGGCCCTCGGCGGGGAGCTGTTTTTT; CDR3 protein: CASSEQGALGGELFF; D gene: TRBD1; J gene: TRBJ2-2; V gene: TRBV6-4; clone size: .
CDR3 DNA: TGTGCCAGCAGCTCCGAGGGGGCGGGGACTGAAGCTTTCTTT; CDR3 protein: CASSSEGAGTEAFF; D gene: TRBD1; J gene: TRBJ1-1; V gene: TRBV7-3; clone size: .
CDR3 DNA: TGTGCCAGCAGCTCGCGGACGGAGGCGTACAATGAGCAGTTCTTC; CDR3 protein: CASSSRTEAYNEQFF; D gene: .; J gene: TRBJ2-1; V gene: TRBV9; clone size: .
CDR3 DNA: TGCGCCAGCAGCTTACGGACAGGGGGCGGAGAGACCCAGTACTTC; CDR3 protein: CASSLRTGGGETQYF; D gene: TRBD1; J gene: TRBJ2-5; V gene: TRBV5-1; clone size: few
CDR3 DNA: TGTGCCAGCAGCCACGGGACTAGCGGGGTCCGCACAGATACGCAGTATTTT; CDR3 protein: CASSHGTSGVRTDTQYF; D gene: TRBD2; J gene: TRBJ2-3; V gene: TRBV5-4; clone size: .
CDR3 DNA: TGTGCCAGCAGGGCGACAGGGAGGGAGACCCAGTACTTC; CDR3 protein: CASRATGRETQYF; D gene: .; J gene: TRBJ2-5; V gene: TRBV6-1; clone size: once
CDR3 DNA: TGTGCCAGTACCTCGGACAGCTTCAATCAGCCCCAGCATTTT; CDR3 protein: CASTSDSFNQPQHF; D gene: .; J gene: TRBJ1-5; V gene: TRBV19; clone size: few
CDR3 DNA: TGTGCCAGTAGTATGGGACAGGGGTACCAGCCCCAGCATTTT; CDR3 protein: CASSMGQGYQPQHF; D gene: TRBD1; J gene: TRBJ1-5; V gene: TRBV19; clone size: once
CDR3 DNA: TGTGCCAGCAGCTTAGCGGACTACAATGAGCAGTTCTTC; CDR3 protein: CASSLADYNEQFF; D gene: .; J gene: TRBJ2-1; V gene: TRBV7-3; clone size: .
CDR3 DNA: TGTGCCAGTAGTACCCCGGGGATAGGGCCCCAGCATTTT; CDR3 protein: CASSTPGIGPQHF; D gene: .; J gene: TRBJ1-5; V gene: TRBV19; clone size: .
CDR3 DNA: TGTGCCAGCAGCTTAGGTTTTTGGACTAGACGGTACGAGCAGTACTTC; CDR3 protein: CASSLGFWTRRYEQYF; D gene: TRBD2; J gene: TRBJ2-7; V gene: TRBV7-2; clone size: once
CDR3 DNA: TGTGCCAGCAGCTTACGCCCATTTGGACAGGGCACAGATACGCAGTATTTT; CDR3 protein: CASSLRPFGQGTDTQYF; D gene: TRBD1; J gene: TRBJ2-3; V gene: TRBV7-2; clone size: .
CDR3 DNA: TGCGCCAGCAGCTTGGGGGGACAGCAAGAGACCCAGTACTTC; CDR3 protein: CASSLGGQQETQYF; D gene: TRBD1; J gene: TRBJ2-5; V gene: TRBV5-1; clone size: once
CDR3 DNA: TGTGCCATCAGTGAGGAGCGGGAGGTCACAGATACGCAGTATTTT; CDR3 protein: CAISEEREVTDTQYF; D gene: TRBD2; J gene: TRBJ2-3; V gene: TRBV10-3; clone size: .
CDR3 DNA: TGTGCCAGCCCCAATGTTACCCCGGACTATTACGATGCGTACTTC; CDR3 protein: CASPNVTPDYYDAYF; D gene: .; J gene: TRBJ2-7; V gene: TRBV21-1; clone size: .
CDR3 DNA: TGTGCCTGGCGGGATGGTGGTGGCTACACCTTC; CDR3 protein: CAWRDGGGYTF; D gene: .; J gene: TRBJ1-2; V gene: TRBV30; clone size: .
CDR3 DNA: TGTGCCAGCACCCTCGGGGGGGGCAACAATCAGCCCCAGCATTTT; CDR3 protein: CASTLGGGNNQPQHF; D gene: .; J gene: TRBJ1-5; V gene: TRBV7-9; clone size: .
CDR3 DNA: TGTGCCAGCAGCTTAAGGGGGTCACTCCTAGCAACTAATGAAAAACTGTTTTTT; CDR3 protein: CASSLRGSLLATNEKLFF; D gene: .; J gene: TRBJ1-4; V gene: TRBV7-9; clone size: few
CDR3 DNA: TGTGCCACCAGCTTAGGGACAGGGACTGGAAACACCATATATTTT; CDR3 protein: CATSLGTGTGNTIYF; D gene: TRBD1; J gene: TRBJ1-3; V gene: TRBV15; clone size: .
CDR3 DNA: TGTGCCAGCAGCAATAAGAGAGCTCAGCCCCAGCATTTT; CDR3 protein: CASSNKRAQPQHF; D gene: .; J gene: TRBJ1-5; V gene: TRBV21-1; clone size: .
CDR3 DNA: TGTGCCAGCAGCGCCGGGACAGGGAGTGAAAAACTGTTTTTT; CDR3 protein: CASSAGTGSEKLFF; D gene: TRBD1; J gene: TRBJ1-4; V gene: TRBV7-8; clone size: .
CDR3 DNA: TGTGCCAGCAGTGAACGGTTGTCGCCAGGGGGCATCTATGGCTACACCTTC; CDR3 protein: CASSERLSPGGIYGYTF; D gene: TRBD1; J gene: TRBJ1-2; V gene: TRBV2; clone size: .
CDR3 DNA: TGTGCCAGCAGCCAAGATTTGGGACAGCAAGAGACCCAGTACTTC; CDR3 protein: CASSQDLGQQETQYF; D gene: TRBD1; J gene: TRBJ2-5; V gene: TRBV4-2; clone size: once
CDR3 DNA: TGTGCCAGCAAAGGTGGCGGGGGCGCAAAGACCCAGTACTTC; CDR3 protein: CASKGGGGAKTQYF; D gene: .; J gene: TRBJ2-5; V gene: TRBV28; clone size: .
CDR3 DNA: TGTGCCAGCACCAGTACAGGGTTGGGCACTGAAGCTTTCTTT; CDR3 protein: CASTSTGLGTEAFF; D gene: .; J gene: TRBJ1-1; V gene: TRBV2; clone size: .
CDR3 DNA: TGTGCCAGCAGCTTAGAGACAACGAACACTGAAGCTTTCTTT; CDR3 protein: CASSLETTNTEAFF; D gene: .; J gene: TRBJ1-1; V gene: TRBV7-9; clone size: .
CDR3 DNA: TGTGCCAGCAGCCCTAGGGGGGGGCAGACCCAGTACTTC; CDR3 protein: CASSPRGGQTQYF; D gene: .; J gene: TRBJ2-5; V gene: TRBV2; clone size: once
CDR3 DNA: TGTGCCAGTAGTATAATGGCTAGCGGGGGGGGTAATGAGCAGTTCTTC; CDR3 protein: CASSIMASGGGNEQFF; D gene: TRBD2; J gene: TRBJ2-1; V gene: TRBV19; clone size: once
CDR3 DNA: TGTGCCATCACAAGTGACCTAGCGGGAGGGGGTGAGCAGTTCTTC; CDR3 protein: CAITSDLAGGGEQFF; D gene: TRBD2; J gene: TRBJ2-1; V gene: TRBV10-3; clone size: .
CDR3 DNA: TGCAGCGTTGGAGGGACAGGGGGCACAGATACGCAGTATTTT; CDR3 protein: CSVGGTGGTDTQYF; D gene: TRBD1; J gene: TRBJ2-3; V gene: TRBV29-1; clone size: .
CDR3 DNA: TGTGCCAGTAGCCTTTTGAGTGATACGCAGTATTTT; CDR3 protein: CASSLLSDTQYF; D gene: .; J gene: TRBJ2-3; V gene: TRBV19; clone size: few
CDR3 DNA: TGTGCCAGCAGCCAGGGGAACAGCGCCTACGAGCAGTACTTC; CDR3 protein: CASSQGNSAYEQYF; D gene: .; J gene: TRBJ2-7; V gene: TRBV5-4; clone size: .
CDR3 DNA: TGTGCCAGCAGCCCAGGGTCGAATGAGCAGTTCTTC; CDR3 protein: CASSPGSNEQFF; D gene: .; J gene: TRBJ2-1; V gene: TRBV5-6; clone size: .
CDR3 DNA: TGTGCCAGCAGTCAACCGCGGACTGAAGCTTTCTTT; CDR3 protein: CASSQPRTEAFF; D gene: .; J gene: TRBJ1-1; V gene: TRBV6-6; clone size: few
CDR3 DNA: TGTGCCAGCAGCCCAACACAGGACAGGGGTGTCGAGGAGCAGTACTTC; CDR3 protein: CASSPTQDRGVEEQYF; D gene: TRBD1; J gene: TRBJ2-7; V gene: TRBV5-6; clone size: .
CDR3 DNA: TGTGCCAGCAGCTTGGGACAAGGAGGCTACAATGAGCAGTTCTTC; CDR3 protein: CASSLGQGGYNEQFF; D gene: .; J gene: TRBJ2-1; V gene: TRBV5-6; clone size: .
CDR3 DNA: TGTGCCGCAACTATAGCGGGGGGGACAGATACGCAGTATTTT; CDR3 protein: CAATIAGGTDTQYF; D gene: TRBD2; J gene: TRBJ2-3; V gene: TRBV6-6; clone size: .